The sequence of this TCR beta chain was determined in a study of blood T cell repertoires in COVID-19. Study background: Collection of acute and convalescent COVID-19 samples took place in the United States, Italy and Spain. Sources were T cells, B-cell-depleted T cells, or PBMCs; the material itself was cDNA or gDNA.

Using immunoSEQ multiplex PCR, the repertoire was profiled, and TCRdb retains in-frame clones only, with some absent. The table includes approximately 440,000 clones, around 91% detected once. Ages ranged from roughly 18 to 100 years, with residence in about two dozen US areas. Sequencing used PBMCs or T cells enriched from blood (not recorded which). This receptor was obtained from a man between 18 and 35 years old who had recovered from COVID-19.

CDR3 nucleotides: TGTGCCAGCAGTAACCTCAGGGGGAATCAGCCCCAGCATTTT. Its protein product is CASSNLRGNQPQHF. The chain recombines TRBV2 with TRBJ1-5; TRBD1 matches at 7 bases. CDR1 is SNHLY and CDR2 is FYNNEI in the germline V gene. CDR3 length: 14 residues. Trimming removed 5 bases from V and 4 bases from J; junction bases left unmatched: 5.